The 20 T cell receptor beta chains reported below all come from one sample, sequenced in a study of blood T cell repertoires in COVID-19. Assay used: immunoSEQ multiplex PCR; TCRdb lists only in-frame clones, some missing. In the table there are about 170,000 clones, roughly 80% of which are singletons. The sample consisted of PBMCs or T cells enriched from blood (not recorded which). The receptors stem from a woman in her fifties or sixties who had recovered from COVID-19.

V is TRBV7-2 and J is TRBJ2-3; D may be TRBD1 (6 bases). Germline V gives CDR1 SGHTA, CDR2 FQGNSA. The CDR3 is 13 residues long. Deletions cut 8 bases from V and 1 base from J, with 10 bases between. The chain's CDR3 is CASRRTGTDTQYF. The DNA for the CDR3 is TGTGCCAGCCGACGGACAGGCACAGATACGCAGTATTTT.

This sequence joins TRBV7-2 and TRBJ2-3; 8 positions match TRBD2. The CDR3 covers 15 residues. J gave up 4 bases and V 6 bases, and 9 bases lay outside the gene matches. Per germline, CDR1 SGHTA and CDR2 FQGNSA. The CDR3 DNA reads TGTGCCAGCAGAGTTCCCGCGGGAGGCCCAGATACGCAGTATTTT. Its protein product is CASRVPAGGPDTQYF.

The table lists this clone with a count of one. The chain carries TRBV18 and TRBJ1-4; TRBD1 aligns across 9 bases. V lost 7 bases to trimming and J lost 7 bases; unmatched junction nucleotides: 4. The CDR3 covers 13 residues. CDR1 KGHSH and CDR2 LQKENI come from the germline V gene. CDR3 loop: CASLGQGVEKLFF. Written as DNA, the CDR3 is TGTGCCAGCTTGGGACAGGGAGTTGAAAAACTGTTTTTT.

The chain uses TRBV5-1 and TRBJ1-1; weak D call: TRBD1 (5 bases). Trimming removed 3 bases from V and 1 base from J, with 13 bases in between. The germline V gene has CDR1 SGHRS and CDR2 YFSETQ. This CDR3 spans 15 amino acids. CDR3 in amino acids: CASSSQGGSNTEAFF. CDR3 coding DNA: TGCGCCAGCAGCTCCCAGGGTGGTTCGAACACTGAAGCTTTCTTT.

V usage is TRBV7-2 and J usage is TRBJ2-7; weak D call: TRBD2 (6 bases). The germline V gene encodes CDR1 SGHTA and CDR2 FQGNSA. The CDR3 runs to 13 residues. V shed 4 bases and J shed 6 bases, with 13 bases lying between them. The DNA for the CDR3 is TGTGCCAGCAGCTGGGACCGGGACTTCGAGCAGTACGTC. This sequence encodes CASSWDRDFEQYV.

The chain has TRBV5-5 and TRBJ2-7; TRBD2 matches at 8 bases. Germline CDR1 and CDR2: SGHKS and YYEKEE (reference sequence). The CDR3 loop spans 15 amino acids. The V segment lost 4 bases and the J segment 3 bases; nucleotides outside the gene matches: 9. The CDR3 DNA follows: TGTGCCAGCAGCCCGGCGGGGGGAAGTATCTACGAGCAGTACGTC. Encoded protein: CASSPAGGSIYEQYV.

The chain combines TRBV7-3 with TRBJ2-2; D unresolved. CDR3 size: 12 residues. Trimming pared 2 bases from V and 6 bases from J, leaving 4 bases between. Germline V gives CDR1 SGHTA, CDR2 FQGTGA. The chain's CDR3 is CASSLSSGELFF. In nucleotides, the CDR3 is TGTGCCAGCAGCTTATCTTCCGGGGAGCTGTTTTTT.

J is TRBJ2-7 and V is TRBV19; the match to TRBD1 covers 7 bases. This CDR3 has 16 amino acids. Unmatched junction bases numbered 16, after V lost 5 bases and J lost 6 bases. CDR1 is LNHDA, CDR2 SQIVND, per germline (reference sequence). CDR3 region: CASSVPGQRYMGEQYV. DNA of the CDR3: TGTGCCAGTAGTGTACCGGGACAGCGGTATATGGGCGAGCAGTACGTC.

The chain joins TRBV2 to TRBJ1-5, with 11 bases identical to TRBD1. J lost 5 bases, V lost 6 bases, and 6 bases had no gene match. Per the germline V gene, CDR1 is SNHLY and CDR2 is FYNNEI. The CDR3 has 15 amino acids. CDR3 region: CASSPGTGGDQPQHF. Written as DNA, the CDR3 is TGTGCCAGCAGCCCCGGGACAGGGGGAGATCAGCCCCAGCATTTT.

V gene TRBV19 combines with J gene TRBJ1-5; D is perhaps TRBD1 (6 bases). Germline V gene data show CDR1 as LNHDA and CDR2 as SQIVND (reference sequence). The V end lost 4 bases, the J end lost 4 bases, and 17 bases lay between the germline ends. The CDR3 is 16 amino acids. The CDR3 here is CASSKYGTLGNQPQHF. The CDR3 bases are TGTGCCAGTAGTAAATACGGGACACTTGGTAATCAGCCCCAGCATTTT.

The V gene is TRBV6-5, the J gene TRBJ2-5, with a tentative D call TRBD2 (7 bases). The ends were cut back, 7 bases at V and 3 bases at J, with 15 bases in the middle. Germline values: CDR1 MNHEY, CDR2 SVGAGI. The CDR3 sequence is 14 residues long. This chain's CDR3 is CASTFRGAKETQYF. The CDR3 nucleotides read TGTGCCAGCACCTTCCGGGGGGCGAAAGAGACCCAGTACTTC.

The V gene is TRBV7-3, the J gene TRBJ1-1; D remains unclear. Germline V CDR1 and CDR2: SGHTA, FQGTGA. CDR3 length equals 16 residues. V lost 1 base and J 1 base, leaving 13 bases between the germline ends. CDR3 DNA: TGTGCCAGCAGCTTAAAGCTGGCAGGAGGGAACACTGAAGCTTTCTTT. It codes for CASSLKLAGGNTEAFF.

The rearrangement uses TRBV27 and TRBJ2-3, with D perhaps matching TRBD2 (6 bases). This CDR3 is 16 amino acids long. Germline V lookup: CDR1 MNHEY, CDR2 SMNVEV (reference sequence). The V end lost 5 bases, the J end lost 4 bases, and 19 bases lay between the germline ends. DNA of the CDR3: TGTGCCAGCAGTCGGCTTGGGGCTAGCGCCCCAGATACGCAGTATTTT. Amino acid sequence: CASSRLGASAPDTQYF.

This clone was counted between two and nine times. J is TRBJ1-5 and V is TRBV2, with D maybe TRBD1 (5 bases). V was shortened by 5 bases and J by 1 base, with 12 bases between the two germline ends. Per germline, CDR1 SNHLY and CDR2 FYNNEI. The CDR3 covers 15 residues. The CDR3 region is CASSQGVRSNQPQHF. CDR3 sequence (DNA): TGTGCCAGCAGTCAAGGGGTGAGGAGCAATCAGCCCCAGCATTTT.

This chain connects TRBV12-3 or TRBV12-4 to TRBJ1-2; maybe TRBD1 (5 bases). V was cut by 2 bases and J by 12 bases, with 16 bases left in between. There are 13 residues in the CDR3. CDR3 residues: CASSLQRTGGDTF. CDR3 sequence (DNA): TGTGCCAGCAGTTTACAGAGGACTGGGGGGGACACCTTC.

The CDR3 DNA is TGTGCCACCACCGAGGCGAACACTGAAGCTTTCTTT. It yields the protein CATTEANTEAFF. This chain connects TRBV19 to TRBJ1-1; no definite D call. The V gene's germline CDR1 is LNHDA and CDR2 SQIVND (reference sequence). V lost 10 bases, J lost 1 base, and 10 bases lay in between. The length of the CDR3 is 12 residues.

This clone appeared once. V usage is TRBV27 and J usage is TRBJ1-2; 8 bases fit TRBD1. Germline loops: CDR1 MNHEY, CDR2 SMNVEV (reference sequence). The CDR3 is made up of 14 amino acids. V gave up 7 bases and J gave up 3 bases; unmatched junction bases: 7. The CDR3 coding sequence is TGTGCCAGCATGCCTCTGGACAGGGACTATGGCTACACCTTC. Translated, it gives CASMPLDRDYGYTF.

The genes are TRBV6-7 and TRBJ1-1, with a tentative D call TRBD1 (5 bases). TRBV6-7 is identified as an open reading frame with a role that is uncertain. V lost 0 bases and J lost 5, with 7 bases in between. The CDR3 covers 13 residues. The CDR3 here is CASSYSGGTEAFF. The CDR3 nucleotides are TGTGCCAGCAGTTACTCGGGGGGGACTGAAGCTTTCTTT.

The gene calls are TRBV5-4 and TRBJ2-1, with 10 positions matching TRBD2. CDR3 length: 15 amino acids. J lost 7 bases, V lost 4 bases, and 8 bases had no gene match. The V gene's germline CDR1 is SGHNT and CDR2 YYREEE (reference sequence). The CDR3 sequence: CASSIELAGNNEQFF. CDR3 DNA: TGTGCCAGCAGCATAGAACTAGCGGGGAATAATGAGCAGTTCTTC.

This clone was seen only once. The chain joins TRBV28 to TRBJ2-3; D perhaps matches TRBD1 (5 bases). Germline-derived CDR1 and CDR2 are MDHEN and SYDVKM. V gave up 3 bases and J gave up 6 bases, with 10 bases separating them. The length of the CDR3 is 13 residues. The DNA for the CDR3 is TGTGCCAGCAGTTTTCAGGGTCGGGATACGCAGTATTTT. This sequence encodes CASSFQGRDTQYF.